These T cell receptor beta chains were read from a single sample in a study of beta chain features in type 1 diabetes. Here immunoSEQ multiplex PCR was the method, and the copy in TCRdb shows in-frame clones only, minus some. The table shows around 400,000 clones, with roughly 16% occurring only once. Input material: naive CD4+ T cells from blood. The receptors here all came from a woman under 30 in good health. The conserved cysteine and the conserved F or W are not part of the CDR3 here. Each record gives: CDR3 protein, CDR3 length, V gene.

AWSVQTTNYGYT | 12 | TRBV30
ASSSRGANTEAF | 12 | TRBV6-5
ASSLVGGNNEQF | 12 | TRBV5-1
ASSPRAGYNEQF | 12 | TRBV4-1
ASSIGRLAELYNEQF | 15 | TRBV19
ASSLRQGRF | 9 | TRBV28
ASSQDWGANYGYT | 13 | TRBV4-2
ASSLSGTVAAQY | 12 | TRBV27
ASSPPVRGRYNEQF | 14 | TRBV18
ASSEGQGVTDTQY | 13 | TRBV9
ATSSEDRDKGTDTQY | 15 | TRBV15
ASSLEGRDLQY | 11 | TRBV11-1
ASSPSRDRGLAKNIQY | 16 | TRBV9
ASSRGGTGANVLT | 13 | TRBV7-2
ASSLAGTGQETQY | 13 | TRBV5-1
ASSVGGGPASYNEQF | 15 | TRBV9
ASSILGQGIEAF | 12 | TRBV19
ASSLYGTSEQF | 11 | TRBV28
AWGFQDNQPQH | 11 | TRBV30
ASSGRVATRWDTQY | 14 | TRBV7-8
ASSLRTSSRYNEQF | 14 | TRBV7-9
ASSPGSLDRDRTDTQY | 16 | TRBV7-9
ASRRDRGNTGELF | 13 | TRBV7-7
ASSSPTSGRSHRETQY | 16 | TRBV5-8
ATSRDKRPKGEAF | 13 | TRBV15
ASSLWDRDWQETQY | 14 | TRBV28
ASSLPSVSSYEQY | 13 | TRBV4-2
SVDSGGRDEQY | 11 | TRBV29-1
ASAPGQGYNEQF | 12 | TRBV19
ASSRTSGRDTQY | 12 | TRBV5-1
ASSQGVQGWNTEAF | 14 | TRBV4-1
ASSLPTVQETQY | 12 | TRBV28